The clone carrying this TCR beta chain showed up just a few times. Its antigen is undetermined. TCRdb used MiXCR to reprocess the reads, holding one entry per CDR3 protein. The profile shows a few hundred thousand distinct CDR3 sequences, around a tenth of them singletons. These data originate in a study of T cell repertoires in cytomegalovirus infection. Whole-study findings and limits: Clonotype analysis showed dominance of the ex vivo response by HLA-C-restricted CMV-specific TCR beta clonotypes.

The CDR3 sequence is 15 residues long. The V end lost 6 bases, the J end lost 2 bases, and 15 bases lay between the germline ends. CDR1 is LGHNT and CDR2 is FRNRAP in the germline V gene. The chain is built from TRBV12-5 and TRBJ2-3, with a possible D match to TRBD1 (6 bases). The TCR was taken from a human donor in good health (CMV status not recorded). Some clones in this sample may be carry-over from other donors' samples. The sample consisted of PBMCs. In DNA, the CDR3 is TGTGCTAGTGGACAACCTCGGACAGACACAGATACGCAGTATTTT. The encoded protein is CASGQPRTDTDTQYF.